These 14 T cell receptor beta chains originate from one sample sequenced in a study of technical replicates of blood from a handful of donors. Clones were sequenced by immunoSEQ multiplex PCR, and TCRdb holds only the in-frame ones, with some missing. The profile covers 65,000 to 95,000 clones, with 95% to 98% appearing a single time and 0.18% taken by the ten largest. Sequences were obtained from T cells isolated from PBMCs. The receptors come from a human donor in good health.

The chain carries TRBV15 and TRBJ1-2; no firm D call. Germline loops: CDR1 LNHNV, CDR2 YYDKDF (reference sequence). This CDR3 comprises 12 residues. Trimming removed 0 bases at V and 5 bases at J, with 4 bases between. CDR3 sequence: CATSRDLYGYTF. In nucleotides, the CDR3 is TGTGCCACCAGCAGAGATCTGTATGGCTACACCTTC.

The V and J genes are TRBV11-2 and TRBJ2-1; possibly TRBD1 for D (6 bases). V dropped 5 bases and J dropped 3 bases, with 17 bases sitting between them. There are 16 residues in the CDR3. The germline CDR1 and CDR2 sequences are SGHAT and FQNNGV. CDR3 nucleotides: TGTGCCAGCAGCCCCACCCAGGGGATGGTCTACAATGAGCAGTTCTTC. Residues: CASSPTQGMVYNEQFF.

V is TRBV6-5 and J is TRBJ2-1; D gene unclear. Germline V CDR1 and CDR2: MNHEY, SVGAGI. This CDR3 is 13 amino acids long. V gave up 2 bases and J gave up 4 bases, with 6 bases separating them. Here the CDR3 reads CASSYGVYNEQFF. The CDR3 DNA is TGTGCCAGCAGTTACGGAGTATACAATGAGCAGTTCTTC.

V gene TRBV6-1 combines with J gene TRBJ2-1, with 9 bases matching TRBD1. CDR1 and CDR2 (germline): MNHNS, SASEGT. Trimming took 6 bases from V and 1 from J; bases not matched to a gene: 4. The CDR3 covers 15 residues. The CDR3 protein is CASRRDRDSYNEQFF. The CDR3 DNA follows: TGTGCCAGCAGGAGGGACAGGGATTCCTACAATGAGCAGTTCTTC.

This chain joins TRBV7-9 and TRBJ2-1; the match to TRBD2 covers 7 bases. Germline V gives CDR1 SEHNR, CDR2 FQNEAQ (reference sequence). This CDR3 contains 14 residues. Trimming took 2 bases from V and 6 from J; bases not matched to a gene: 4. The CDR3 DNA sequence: TGTGCCAGCAGCTTACAGACGGGGGGCAATGAGCAGTTCTTC. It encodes CASSLQTGGNEQFF.

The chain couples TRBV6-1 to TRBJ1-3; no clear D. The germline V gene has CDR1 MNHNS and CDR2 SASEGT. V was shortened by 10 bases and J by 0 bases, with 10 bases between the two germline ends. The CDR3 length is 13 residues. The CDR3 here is CATTRISGNTIYF. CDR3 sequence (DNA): TGTGCCACCACTCGAATCTCTGGAAACACCATATATTTT.

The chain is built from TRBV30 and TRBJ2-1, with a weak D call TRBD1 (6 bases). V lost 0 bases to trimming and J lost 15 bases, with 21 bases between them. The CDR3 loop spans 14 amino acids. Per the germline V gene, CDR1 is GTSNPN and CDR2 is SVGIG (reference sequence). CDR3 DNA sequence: TGTGCCTGGAGTGTACCAGGGGTGGCTATTCGTGCGTTCTTC. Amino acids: CAWSVPGVAIRAFF.

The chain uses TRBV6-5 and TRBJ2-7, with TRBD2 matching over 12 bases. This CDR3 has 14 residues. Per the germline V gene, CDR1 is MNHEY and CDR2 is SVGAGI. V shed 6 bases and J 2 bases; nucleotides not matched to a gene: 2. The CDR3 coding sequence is TGTGCCAGCAGAAGACTAGCGGGAGCCTACGAGCAGTACTTC. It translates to CASRRLAGAYEQYF.

CDR3 DNA: TGTGCCAGCAGCGTCGGGACAAATAATCAGCCCCAGCATTTT. Its translation: CASSVGTNNQPQHF. The chain is built from TRBV9 and TRBJ1-5; D may be TRBD1 (6 bases). V was pared by 2 bases and J by 4 bases, with 10 bases between. The CDR3 runs to 14 residues. Germline CDR1 reads SGDLS; CDR2 reads YYNGEE.

The CDR3 coding sequence is TGTGCCAGCAGTTTTCTCGGACAGTCGAACACTGAAGCTTTCTTT. Translation gives CASSFLGQSNTEAFF. The chain couples TRBV28 to TRBJ1-1; D perhaps matches TRBD1 (6 bases). Looked up from germline, CDR1 is MDHEN and CDR2 is SYDVKM. The V gene lost 3 bases and the J gene lost 1 base, with 12 bases spanning the gap. This CDR3 is built from 15 residues. Full variable domain (remainder filled in from reference TRBV28 and TRBJ1-1): DVKVTQSSRYLVKRTGEKVFLECVQDMDHENMFWYRQDPGLGLRLIYFSYDVKMKEKGDIPEGYSVSREKKERFSLILESASTNQTSMYLCASSFLGQSNTEAFFGQGTRLTVV.

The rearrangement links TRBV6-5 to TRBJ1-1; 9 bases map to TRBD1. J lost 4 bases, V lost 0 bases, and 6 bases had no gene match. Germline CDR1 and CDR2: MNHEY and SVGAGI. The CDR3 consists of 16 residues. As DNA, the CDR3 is TGTGCCAGCAGTTACTCGCGGGGACAGGGAATCACTGAAGCTTTCTTT. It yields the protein CASSYSRGQGITEAFF.

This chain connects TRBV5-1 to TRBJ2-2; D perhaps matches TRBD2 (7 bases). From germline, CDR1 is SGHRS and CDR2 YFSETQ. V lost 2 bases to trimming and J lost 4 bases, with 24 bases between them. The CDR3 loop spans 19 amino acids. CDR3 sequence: CASSFSGGSTLPPTGELFF. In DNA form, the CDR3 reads TGCGCCAGCAGCTTTTCGGGGGGCTCAACCCTCCCCCCCACCGGGGAGCTGTTTTTT.

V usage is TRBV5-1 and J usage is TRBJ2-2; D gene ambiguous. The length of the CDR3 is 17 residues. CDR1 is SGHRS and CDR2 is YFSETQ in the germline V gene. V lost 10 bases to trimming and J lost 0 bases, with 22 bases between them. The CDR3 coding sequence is TGCGCCTTTAGTCGCAGGCGCTACCTCGCGAACACCGGGGAGCTGTTTTTT. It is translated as CAFSRRRYLANTGELFF. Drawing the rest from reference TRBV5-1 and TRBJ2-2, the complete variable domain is KAGVTQTPRYLIKTRGQQVTLSCSPISGHRSVSWYQQTPGQGLQFLFEYFSETQRNKGNFPGRFSGRQFSNSRSEMNVSTLELGDSALYLCAFSRRRYLANTGELFFGEGSRLTVL.

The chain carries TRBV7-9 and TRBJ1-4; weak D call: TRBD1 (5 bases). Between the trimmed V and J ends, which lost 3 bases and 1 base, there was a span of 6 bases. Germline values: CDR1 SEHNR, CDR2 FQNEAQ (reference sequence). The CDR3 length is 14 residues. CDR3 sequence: CASSLTVTNEKLFF. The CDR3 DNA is TGTGCCAGCAGCTTGACAGTAACTAATGAAAAACTGTTTTTT.